The T cell receptor (beta chain) under discussion was sequenced for a study of response to subunit inactivated influenza vaccine. Comments on this clonotype: Its target is unknown.

Whole-study results and caveats: The authors suggested that few new T cells are recruited per seasonal influenza vaccination.

TCRdb ran MiXCR on the RT-PCR reads and lists one entry per CDR3 protein. The table lists some 800,000 distinct CDR3 sequences, around 20% of them singletons. The CDR3 covers 14 residues. Germline V gene lookup returns CDR1 MNHNS and CDR2 SASEGT. Deletions cut 6 bases from V and 0 bases from J, with 9 bases between. Sample: PBMCs from blood, taken around 5 days after vaccination. The V and J genes are TRBV6-1 and TRBJ1-5; no firm D call. This TCR was recovered from a man aged 50 or older who received an inactivated influenza vaccine. CDR3 sequence (DNA): TGTGCCAGCAGAAACAGTTATAGCAATCAGCCCCAGCATTTT. Translation: CASRNSYSNQPQHF.